Reported below is one TCR beta chain. No antigen is known for it. The CDR3 extends over 14 amino acids. The V gene's germline CDR1 is MNHNY and CDR2 SVGAGI (reference sequence). The V end was cut by 4 bases, the J end by 0 bases, with 7 bases between. CD4+ cells were split into CD45RA+ naive and CD45RA-negative memory subsets. This sample is drawn from a study of shared clonotypes between healthy human individuals. Whole-study findings and limits: Across subsets, estimated richness was generally greater for naive than for memory populations. The generation probabilities recorded for non-shared clonotypes fell below those of clonotypes shared by all four donors.

TCRdb keeps only in-frame clones here, not all; method: immunoSEQ multiplex PCR. The table includes over a million clones, roughly 70% detected once. The V call is TRBV6-6, the J call TRBJ1-5; D unclear. This clonotype was obtained from a young man in good health. Sequencing input: memory CD4+ T cells sorted from blood. The sample's subset: CD45RA-negative fraction. The CDR3 DNA is TGTGCCAGCAGTTTGACACTTAGCAATCAGCCCCAGCATTTT. As protein: CASSLTLSNQPQHF.